Below are 26 T cell receptor beta chains sequenced from a single sample in a study of PD-1 blockade in classical Hodgkin lymphoma. Profiled with immunoSEQ multiplex PCR; TCRdb holds only in-frame clones, not every one. The sample consists of about 44,000 clones, roughly two thirds of them appearing once. Time point defined: cycle 4 day 1 (C4D1), after around six weeks of nivolumab. All trial patients relapsed after autologous stem cell transplantation. The source was peripheral blood mononuclear cells (PBMCs), collected before the fourth cycle of nivolumab. Receptors were obtained from a human donor with classical Hodgkin lymphoma.

This chain connects TRBV27 to TRBJ2-4; tentatively, D is TRBD1 or TRBD2 (6 bases each). The DNA end is more similar to TRBJ2-7, so the J call may be wrong. Looked up from germline, CDR1 is MNHEY and CDR2 is SMNVEV (reference sequence). The CDR3 is made up of 14 amino acids. The DNA for the CDR3 is TGTGCCAGCGGAAACGGGGGCCGACCCTACGAGCAGTACTTC. Its protein is CASGNGGRPYEQYF.

The rearrangement joins TRBV5-4 to TRBJ2-3, with 8 bases aligning to TRBD2. Germline trimming cut 4 bases from V and 1 base from J; bases unmatched to any gene: 5. This CDR3 contains 15 residues. CDR1 and CDR2 (germline): SGHNT, YYREEE (reference sequence). CDR3 DNA sequence: TGTGCCAGCAGCCAAGCGCGGGAGGGCACAGATACGCAGTATTTT. Its protein is CASSQAREGTDTQYF.

The chain links TRBV7-2 to TRBJ1-5, with D perhaps matching TRBD1 (5 bases). Trimming shortened V by 4 bases and J by 4 bases, and 14 bases separated the two germline ends. This CDR3 has 15 amino acids. Germline loops: CDR1 SGHTA, CDR2 FQGNSA. The CDR3 sequence: CASSSRSGGNQPQHF. The CDR3 nucleotides read TGTGCCAGCAGCTCCAGGTCGGGGGGAAATCAGCCCCAGCATTTT. Drawing the rest from reference TRBV7-2 and TRBJ1-5, the complete variable domain is GAGVSQSPSNKVTEKGKDVELRCDPISGHTALYWYRQSLGQGLEFLIYFQGNSAPDKSGLPSDRFSAERTGGSVSTLTIQRTQQEDSAVYLCASSSRSGGNQPQHFGDGTRLSIL.

The gene calls are TRBV6-5 and TRBJ1-1; D is possibly TRBD1 (5 bases). The CDR3 extends over 11 amino acids. Germline CDR1 reads MNHEY; CDR2 reads SVGAGI. V lost 4 bases to trimming and J lost 8 bases, with 8 bases between them. The CDR3 is CASSWGREAFF. CDR3 in DNA: TGTGCCAGCAGTTGGGGGAGAGAAGCTTTCTTT.

This chain links TRBV28 with TRBJ1-5; D gene uncertain. The CDR3 has 12 amino acids. Trimming pared 4 bases from V and 5 bases from J, leaving 6 bases between. From germline, CDR1 is MDHEN and CDR2 SYDVKM. CDR3 coding DNA: TGTGCCAGCAGTTCATTCGATCAGCCCCAGCATTTT. Translation gives CASSSFDQPQHF.

This clone was counted between two and nine times. V usage is TRBV7-6 and J usage is TRBJ2-1; D might be TRBD2 (5 bases). This CDR3 spans 14 amino acids. The V end lost 1 base, the J end lost 8 bases, and 12 bases lay between the germline ends. Germline V gene lookup returns CDR1 SGHVS and CDR2 FNYEAQ. The CDR3 region is CASSLGGVRDEQFF. The CDR3 DNA reads TGTGCCAGCAGCTTAGGGGGAGTTCGGGATGAGCAGTTCTTC.

The chain links TRBV6-5 to TRBJ2-7; D may be TRBD1 or TRBD2 (5 bases each). CDR3 length: 14 residues. V lost 6 bases to trimming and J lost 1 base, with 13 bases between them. Germline V gives CDR1 MNHEY, CDR2 SVGAGI. CDR3 nucleotides: TGTGCCAGCAGCAGAGGGACGTCTTCCTACGAGCAGTACTTC. This translates into CASSRGTSSYEQYF.

This clone was detected ten times or more. The chain combines TRBV29-1 with TRBJ2-7, with TRBD2 identical over 8 bases. Germline loops: CDR1 SQVTM, CDR2 ANQGSEA. Losses at the gene ends were 5 bases for V and 3 bases for J; bases not matched to a gene: 3. CDR3 length equals 12 residues. The CDR3 DNA reads as TGCAGCGTTCGGCTAGCGGGCTACGAGCAGTACTTC. Its translation: CSVRLAGYEQYF.

CDR3 sequence: CASSLEGLAGYTDTQYF. CDR3 sequence (DNA): TGTGCCAGCAGCTTAGAGGGACTAGCGGGATACACAGATACGCAGTATTTT. V gene TRBV7-2 combines with J gene TRBJ2-3, with 13 bases identical to TRBD2. The CDR3 covers 17 residues. Germline V CDR1 and CDR2: SGHTA, FQGNSA. V was pared by 1 base and J by 2 bases, with 3 bases of the junction left unmatched.

The rearrangement links TRBV6-5 to TRBJ1-1, with a weak D call TRBD1 (6 bases). Trimming shortened V by 5 bases and J by 5 bases, and 12 bases separated the two germline ends. Germline V lookup: CDR1 MNHEY, CDR2 SVGAGI. This CDR3 is 13 amino acids long. Written as DNA, the CDR3 is TGTGCCAGCAGTAACAGGGTTGAGACTGAAGCTTTCTTT. This encodes CASSNRVETEAFF.

This clone is medium-sized (0.01 to 0.1%) in the sample. The chain combines TRBV27 with TRBJ2-7, with D maybe TRBD2 (6 bases). The germline CDR1 and CDR2 sequences are MNHEY and SMNVEV (reference sequence). CDR3 length: 12 residues. The ends were cut back, 6 bases at V and 10 bases at J, with 16 bases in the middle. The CDR3 loop is CASSAGRMEQYF. CDR3 nucleotides: TGTGCCAGCAGCGCGGGACGTATGGAACAGTACTTC.

This clone was detected a few times. This CDR3 is also generated by other DNA sequences in the sample. The chain combines TRBV28 with TRBJ2-1, with 10 bases identical to TRBD1. V shed 6 bases, J shed 8 bases, and the junction held 13 bases outside the gene matches. CDR1 and CDR2 from the germline V gene are MDHEN and SYDVKM. The CDR3 is made up of 16 amino acids. The CDR3 spells CASSPPPGQGRHEQFF. CDR3 in DNA: TGTGCCAGCAGCCCTCCTCCGGGACAGGGGCGCCATGAGCAGTTCTTC.

This chain joins TRBV2 and TRBJ2-1, with no clear D. Deletions cut 2 bases from V and 3 bases from J, with 8 bases between. The V gene's germline CDR1 is SNHLY and CDR2 FYNNEI. This CDR3 has 14 amino acids. CDR3 sequence reads: CASSEHWDYNEQFF. CDR3 nucleotides: TGTGCCAGCAGTGAACATTGGGACTACAATGAGCAGTTCTTC.

V usage is TRBV6-5 and J usage is TRBJ1-3; D may be TRBD1 (6 bases). There are 15 residues in the CDR3. Germline V gives CDR1 MNHEY, CDR2 SVGAGI. Trimming stripped 6 bases from V and 4 bases from J, with 16 bases between. CDR3: CASSPAGARGNTIYF. The CDR3 coding sequence is TGTGCCAGCAGCCCCGCGGGGGCGAGAGGAAACACCATATATTTT.

Written as DNA, the CDR3 is TGCGCCAGCAGCCAGGGTCGACAGGGGGCCCCGGGAAAAACGCAGTATTTT. Amino acids: CASSQGRQGAPGKTQYF. This chain joins TRBV4-1 and TRBJ2-3, with 10 bases matching TRBD1. The length of the CDR3 is 17 residues. Unmatched junction bases numbered 15, after V lost 3 bases and J lost 9 bases. Germline values: CDR1 MGHRA, CDR2 YSYEKL.

V usage is TRBV5-6 and J usage is TRBJ2-3; 10 nucleotides match TRBD1. CDR3 size: 16 residues. The V gene end was trimmed by 1 base and the J gene end by 4 bases; junction bases not matched to a gene: 6. Germline lookup yields CDR1 SGHDT and CDR2 YYEEEE. The CDR3 reads CASSLSGQGRADTQYF. Here the CDR3 DNA reads TGTGCCAGCAGCTTGTCGGGACAGGGGAGGGCAGATACGCAGTATTTT.

The V call is TRBV7-2, the J call TRBJ1-1; D uncertain. The length of the CDR3 is 12 residues. In germline, CDR1 is SGHTA, CDR2 FQGNSA. V lost 1 base, J lost 11 bases, and 11 bases lay in between. CDR3 loop: CASSLGELRAFF. The DNA of the CDR3 is TGTGCCAGCAGCTTAGGTGAGCTGAGGGCTTTCTTT.

This clone showed up just a few times. The V gene is TRBV18, the J gene TRBJ2-3; 9 bases agree with TRBD1. CDR1 and CDR2 from the germline V gene are KGHSH and LQKENI. With V trimmed by 3 bases and J by 0 bases, 4 bases remained unmatched. The CDR3 has 16 amino acids. For the CDR3, the DNA is TGTGCCAGCTCACCTAGAGGGACAGGGAGCACAGATACGCAGTATTTT. The encoded protein is CASSPRGTGSTDTQYF.

The chain is built from TRBV9 and TRBJ2-1, with no clear D. The V and J ends lost 3 bases and 4 bases respectively, with 5 bases between them. CDR3 length: 12 residues. Germline-derived CDR1 and CDR2 are SGDLS and YYNGEE. Written as DNA, the CDR3 is TGTGCCAGCAGCGCCTTGTACAATGAGCAGTTCTTC. This encodes CASSALYNEQFF. The full variable domain, rest sourced from reference TRBV9 and TRBJ2-1, is DSGVTQTPKHLITATGQRVTLRCSPRSGDLSVYWYQQSLDQGLQFLIQYYNGEERAKGNILERFSAQQFPDLHSELNLSSLELGDSALYFCASSALYNEQFFGPGTRLTVL.

To note about this clone: The CDR3 does not close with the conserved phenylalanine or tryptophan, likely indicating a read error. It is unclear where the CDR3 begins or ends on the DNA, so no DNA is shown, and the CDR3 is as TCRdb lists it. This chain uses TRBV12-1 with TRBJ1-5. TRBV12-1 is described as a pseudogene. The CDR3 adds up to 12 amino acids, both ends counted. This chain's CDR3 is CASSSAGVAEGI.

This sequence joins TRBV28 and TRBJ1-2, with 11 positions matching TRBD1. Germline CDR1 is MDHEN and CDR2 is SYDVKM. The CDR3 contains 14 residues. The V segment lost 10 bases and the J segment 0 bases; nucleotides outside the gene matches: 4. The CDR3 spells CAIGQGAANYGYTF. The CDR3 nucleotides read TGTGCCATCGGACAGGGGGCCGCTAACTATGGCTACACCTTC.

This clone was counted a few times. The chain uses TRBV5-8 and TRBJ1-2; 7 bases map to TRBD1. The germline CDR1 and CDR2 sequences are SGHTS and YDEGEE. J was trimmed by 8 bases and V by 6 bases; bases with no gene match: 13. The CDR3 is made up of 14 amino acids. The CDR3: CASTTGQHFMGYTF. CDR3 DNA sequence: TGTGCCAGCACCACGGGACAGCACTTTATGGGCTACACCTTC.

This chain joins TRBV29-1 and TRBJ1-1; 8 bases are a match to TRBD1. V gave up 6 bases and J gave up 7 bases; unmatched junction bases: 7. This CDR3 comprises 12 residues. CDR1 and CDR2 from the germline V gene are SQVTM and ANQGSEA. The CDR3 sequence is CSVGRQGFEAFF. In DNA, the CDR3 is TGCAGCGTGGGAAGACAGGGGTTTGAAGCTTTCTTT.

The rearrangement uses TRBV5-1 and TRBJ2-1; 8 bases match TRBD2. With V trimmed by 0 bases and J by 10 bases, 9 bases remained unmatched. Germline CDR1 reads SGHRS; CDR2 reads YFSETQ. The CDR3 loop spans 15 amino acids. The chain's CDR3 is CASSLDGLASREQFF. In DNA form, the CDR3 reads TGCGCCAGCAGCTTGGACGGACTAGCAAGTAGGGAGCAGTTCTTC.

The rearrangement uses TRBV6-6 and TRBJ1-6; D not resolved. V was shortened by 6 bases and J by 8 bases, with 17 bases between the two germline ends. The CDR3 totals 15 residues. CDR1 and CDR2 from the germline V gene are MNHNY and SVGAGI (reference sequence). The CDR3: CASRDLGWTHSPLHF. The CDR3 region has the DNA TGTGCCAGCAGGGATCTAGGGTGGACGCATTCACCCCTCCACTTT.

V gene TRBV2 combines with J gene TRBJ1-1; 11 bases line up with TRBD1. V gave up 5 bases and J gave up 10 bases; unmatched junction bases: 15. CDR1 and CDR2 (germline): SNHLY, FYNNEI. The CDR3 has 16 amino acids. CDR3 sequence reads: CASSPKTGTGGGLAFF. The CDR3 DNA is TGTGCCAGCAGTCCAAAGACCGGGACAGGGGGGGGATTAGCTTTCTTT.